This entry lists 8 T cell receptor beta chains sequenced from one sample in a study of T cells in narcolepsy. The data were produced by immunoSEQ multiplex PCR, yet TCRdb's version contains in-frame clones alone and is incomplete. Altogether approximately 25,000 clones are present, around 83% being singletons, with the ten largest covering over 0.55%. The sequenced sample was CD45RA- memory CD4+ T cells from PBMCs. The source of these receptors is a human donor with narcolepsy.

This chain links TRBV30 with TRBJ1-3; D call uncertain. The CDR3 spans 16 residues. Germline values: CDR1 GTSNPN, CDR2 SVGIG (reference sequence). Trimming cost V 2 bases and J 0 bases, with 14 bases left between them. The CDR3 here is CAWSRLGRSSGNTIYF. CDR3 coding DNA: TGTGCCTGGAGTCGTTTAGGACGGAGCTCTGGAAACACCATATATTTT.

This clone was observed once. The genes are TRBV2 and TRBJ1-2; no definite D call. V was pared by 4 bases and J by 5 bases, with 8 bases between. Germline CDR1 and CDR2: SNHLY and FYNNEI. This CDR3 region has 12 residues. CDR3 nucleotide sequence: TGTGCCAGCAGTGCAATGAATTATGGCTACACCTTC. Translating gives CASSAMNYGYTF.

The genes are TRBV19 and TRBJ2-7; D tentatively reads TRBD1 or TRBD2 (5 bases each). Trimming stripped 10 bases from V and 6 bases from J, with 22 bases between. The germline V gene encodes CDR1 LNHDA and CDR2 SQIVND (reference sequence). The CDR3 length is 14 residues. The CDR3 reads CATANRGRLGEQYF. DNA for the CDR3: TGTGCCACCGCCAACCGGGGCCGCCTTGGCGAGCAGTACTTC.

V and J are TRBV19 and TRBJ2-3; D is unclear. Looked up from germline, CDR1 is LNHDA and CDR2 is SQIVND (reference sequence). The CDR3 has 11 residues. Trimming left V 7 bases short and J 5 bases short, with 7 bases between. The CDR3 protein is CASKAGDTQYF. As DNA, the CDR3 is TGTGCCAGTAAAGCAGGAGATACGCAGTATTTT.

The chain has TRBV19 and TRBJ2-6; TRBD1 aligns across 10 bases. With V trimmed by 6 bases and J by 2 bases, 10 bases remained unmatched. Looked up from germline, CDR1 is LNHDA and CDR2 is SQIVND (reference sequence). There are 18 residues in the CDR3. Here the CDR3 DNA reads TGTGCCAGTAGCCCCCGGGGACAGGGGAAGCCTGGGGCCAACGTCCTGACTTTC. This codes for CASSPRGQGKPGANVLTF.

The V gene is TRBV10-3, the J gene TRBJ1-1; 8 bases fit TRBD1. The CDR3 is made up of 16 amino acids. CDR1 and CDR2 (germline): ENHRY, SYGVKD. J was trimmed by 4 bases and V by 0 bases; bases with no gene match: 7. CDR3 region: CAISESLTGVGTEAFF. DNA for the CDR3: TGTGCCATCAGTGAGTCGTTGACAGGGGTGGGCACTGAAGCTTTCTTT.

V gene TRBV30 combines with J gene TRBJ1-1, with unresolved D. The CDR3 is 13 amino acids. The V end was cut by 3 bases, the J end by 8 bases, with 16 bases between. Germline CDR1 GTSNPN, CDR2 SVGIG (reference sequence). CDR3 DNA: TGTGCCTGGAGCTTCAAGGGCCAAGGGGAAGCTTTCTTT. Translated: CAWSFKGQGEAFF. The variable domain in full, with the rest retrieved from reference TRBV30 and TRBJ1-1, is SQTIHQWPATLVQPVGSPLSLECTVEGTSNPNLYWYRQAAGRGLQLLFYSVGIGQISSEVPQNLSASRPQDRQFILSSKKLLLSDSGFYLCAWSFKGQGEAFFGQGTRLTVV.

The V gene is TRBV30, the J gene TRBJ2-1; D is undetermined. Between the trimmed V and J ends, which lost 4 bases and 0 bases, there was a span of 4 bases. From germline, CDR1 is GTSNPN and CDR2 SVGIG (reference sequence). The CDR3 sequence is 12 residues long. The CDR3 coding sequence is TGTGCCTGGATGGACTCCTACAATGAGCAGTTCTTC. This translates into CAWMDSYNEQFF.